Listed here are 20 T cell receptor beta chains from one sample, sequenced in a study of monozygotic twins with inflammatory bowel disease. TCRdb reprocessed the 5' RACE reads and reports one entry per CDR3 protein, with no DNA. The specimen's table records 310,000 or so distinct CDR3 sequences. Sequencing was performed on blood. Source of these receptors: a human donor with ulcerative colitis or Crohn's disease, or a healthy co-twin of an affected twin (not recorded which).

The chain is built from TRBV5-1 and TRBJ1-2. Per the germline V gene, CDR1 is SGHRS and CDR2 is YFSETQ. The CDR3 covers 18 residues. The CDR3 sequence: CASSLARLSQSGPYGYTF.

This chain uses TRBV7-9 with TRBJ2-5; TCRdb's assignment of TRBD2 cannot be checked, as there is no DNA. The CDR3 totals 17 residues. Germline V gene lookup returns CDR1 SEHNR and CDR2 FQNEAQ (reference sequence). The CDR3 spells CASSAKAPGLRQETQYF.

The chain joins TRBV12-3 or TRBV12-4 to TRBJ1-6. The CDR3 is made up of 12 amino acids. CDR3 loop: CASSSEYSPLHF.

The rearrangement uses TRBV6-5 and TRBJ2-2; TCRdb returns TRBD2, unconfirmable since there is no DNA. Germline V CDR1 and CDR2: MNHEY, SVGAGI. The CDR3 sequence is 15 residues long. CDR3 amino acids: CASSLAGGKTGELFF.

This chain connects TRBV7-8 to TRBJ1-2. The CDR3 has 14 amino acids. CDR1 and CDR2 (germline): SGHVS, FQNEAQ. CDR3 region: CASSLVSLSYGYTF.

This chain links TRBV7-2 with TRBJ2-5. CDR1 is SGHTA, CDR2 FQGNSA, per germline. The CDR3 is 13 amino acids. This CDR3 reads CASSLSQRETQYF.

CDR3 amino acids: CASSRGTVNQPQHF. The chain recombines TRBV12-3 or TRBV12-4 with TRBJ1-5; TCRdb gives TRBD1 as the D gene, but with no DNA this cannot be confirmed. This CDR3 comprises 14 residues.

This chain connects TRBV11-2 to TRBJ2-2; with no DNA, the TCRdb D assignment of TRBD1 cannot be verified. In germline, CDR1 is SGHAT, CDR2 FQNNGV. This CDR3 region has 16 residues. This chain's CDR3 is CVSQVARPGATGELFF.

V gene TRBV12-5 combines with J gene TRBJ2-5; TCRdb returns TRBD1, unconfirmable since there is no DNA. The CDR3 consists of 13 residues. Germline CDR1 reads LGHNT; CDR2 reads FRNRAP. The chain's CDR3 is CASGIHGTGIQYF.

The chain combines TRBV18 with TRBJ1-2; TCRdb's D call of TRBD1 is untestable without DNA. The germline V gene has CDR1 KGHSH and CDR2 LQKENI. CDR3 length equals 15 residues. The CDR3 reads CASSPPVQGRGGYTF.

The chain recombines TRBV20-1 with TRBJ2-1; TCRdb proposes TRBD1, but this gene call is untestable without DNA. The CDR3 runs 14 residues. Germline CDR1 and CDR2: DFQATT and SNEGSKA (reference sequence). The CDR3 is CSANGDTSYNEQFF.

The chain carries TRBV27 and TRBJ2-7; TCRdb's assignment of TRBD1 cannot be checked, as there is no DNA. This CDR3 is 14 amino acids long. The germline V gene encodes CDR1 MNHEY and CDR2 SMNVEV (reference sequence). The CDR3 sequence is CASSPGIGIYEQYF.

The chain links TRBV5-1 to TRBJ2-3. The CDR3 totals 12 residues. In germline, CDR1 is SGHRS, CDR2 YFSETQ. Here the CDR3 reads CASSIWGDTQYF.

This rearrangement joins TRBV27 to TRBJ1-2; TCRdb designates TRBD1, a call that cannot be tested without DNA. CDR3 length equals 13 residues. CDR1 and CDR2 (germline): MNHEY, SMNVEV (reference sequence). The CDR3: CASSLREGSGYTF.

This chain connects TRBV27 to TRBJ2-7; TCRdb's D gene call, TRBD2, goes unchecked for lack of DNA. Germline V lookup: CDR1 MNHEY, CDR2 SMNVEV (reference sequence). CDR3 length: 15 amino acids. The CDR3 is CASRAWTSDYYEQYF.

V and J are TRBV10-3 and TRBJ1-4. The CDR3 is 13 amino acids. From germline, CDR1 is ENHRY and CDR2 SYGVKD. CDR3 loop: CAISGVANEKLFF.

The genes are TRBV20-1 and TRBJ2-3; without DNA, the TCRdb call of TRBD2 cannot be checked. The CDR3 runs 15 residues. The germline V gene encodes CDR1 DFQATT and CDR2 SNEGSKA (reference sequence). The CDR3 here is CSATGGRGGTDTQYF.

The chain joins TRBV4-1 to TRBJ2-7. Germline-derived CDR1 and CDR2 are MGHRA and YSYEKL. The CDR3 sequence is 14 residues long. CDR3 sequence: CASSQMPGGYEQYF.

The rearrangement joins TRBV25-1 to TRBJ2-1; with no DNA, the TCRdb D assignment of TRBD1 cannot be verified. Germline CDR1 and CDR2: MGHDK and SYGVNS. The CDR3 extends over 15 amino acids. CDR3 residues: CASSEWAGDRNEQFF.

The chain has TRBV5-4 and TRBJ1-1; TCRdb's D call, TRBD1, is unchecked because there is no DNA. CDR1 SGHNT and CDR2 YYREEE come from the germline V gene (reference sequence). The CDR3 runs to 16 residues. The CDR3 here is CASSLAGGSPRTEAFF.